Included here is one T cell receptor (beta chain) sequence, with context. Its antigen is unknown. The entry originates in a study of a mutant IDH1 vaccine in newly diagnosed glioma. Study at large: Vaccination started 4-6 weeks after radiotherapy alone, or with temozolomide cycles.

Only in-frame clones appear in the TCRdb table, and some are missing; sequencing was by immunoSEQ multiplex PCR. The sample lists about 35,000 clones, more than 75% occurring once. This CDR3 contains 14 residues. CDR1 is SGHDT and CDR2 is YYEEEE in the germline V gene. Between the trimmed V and J ends, which lost 6 bases and 8 bases, there was a span of 17 bases. Time point of the sample: week 47, end of study. Vaccination used 300 ug of mutant IDH1 20-mer peptide per dose, with topical imiquimod. Patients received eight vaccinations in weeks 1, 3, 5, 7, 11, 15, 19, 23. Patients carried new grade 3 or 4 IDH1-mutant astrocytomas lacking nuclear ATRX.

The source was PBMCs, collected from a glioma patient whose treatment included an IDH1 peptide vaccine. The chain links TRBV5-6 to TRBJ1-4; weak D call: TRBD1 (6 bases). The TCR sequence derives from a woman aged 30 to 39 with glioma. CDR3 region: CASTERQAGEKLFF. The CDR3 bases are TGTGCCAGCACCGAGAGACAGGCCGGAGAAAAACTGTTTTTT. The complete variable domain, with remaining parts taken from reference TRBV5-6 and TRBJ1-4, reads DAGVTQSPTHLIKTRGQQVTLRCSPKSGHDTVSWYQQALGQGPQFIFQYYEEEERQRGNFPDRFSGHQFPNYSSELNVNALLLGDSALYLCASTERQAGEKLFFGSGTQLSVL.